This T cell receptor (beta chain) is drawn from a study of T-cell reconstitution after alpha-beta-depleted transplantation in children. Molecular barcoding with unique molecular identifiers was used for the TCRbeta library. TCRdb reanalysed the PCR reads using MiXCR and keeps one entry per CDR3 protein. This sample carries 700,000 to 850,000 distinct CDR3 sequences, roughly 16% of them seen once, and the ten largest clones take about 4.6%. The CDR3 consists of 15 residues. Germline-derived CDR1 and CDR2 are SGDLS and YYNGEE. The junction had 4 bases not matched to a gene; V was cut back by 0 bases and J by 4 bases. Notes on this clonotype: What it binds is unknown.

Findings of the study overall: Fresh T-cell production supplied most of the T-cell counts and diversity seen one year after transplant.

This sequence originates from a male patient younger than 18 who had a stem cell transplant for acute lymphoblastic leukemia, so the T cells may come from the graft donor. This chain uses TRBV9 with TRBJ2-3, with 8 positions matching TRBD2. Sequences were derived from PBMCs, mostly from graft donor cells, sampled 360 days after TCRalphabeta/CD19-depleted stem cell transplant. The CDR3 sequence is CASSVEGREADTQYF. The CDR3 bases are TGTGCCAGCAGCGTAGAGGGGCGGGAGGCAGATACGCAGTATTTT.